This T cell receptor (beta chain) was captured by sequencing in a study of T cells in Graves' hyperthyroidism and ophthalmopathy. Study information: Peripheral blood was acquired at first diagnosis, ahead of any therapy whatsoever.

With 5 bases removed from V and 4 bases from J, the gap between germline ends came to 14 bases. The CDR3 is 13 residues long. The germline CDR1 and CDR2 sequences are DFQATT and SNEGSKA (reference sequence). It was RNA transcripts that yielded the amplified TCR beta CDR3 regions. The HTBI set primed first-round TCR CDR3 RT-PCR. From the multiplex PCR reads, TCRdb called clonotypes with MiXCR, one entry per CDR3 protein. The sample contains fewer than 900,000 distinct CDR3 sequences, approximately 16% of which appear only once. Under 12 ml fresh peripheral blood yielded the PBMCs. The sample was blood. The chain links TRBV20-1 to TRBJ1-2, with D perhaps matching TRBD1 (5 bases). This clonotype was sampled from a man aged 18-30 years with Graves' hyperthyroidism. CDR3 bases: TGCAGTGCTTTCGGGGGGATTTCCTATGGCTACACCTTC. Translated, it gives CSAFGGISYGYTF.